This T cell receptor (beta chain) was documented in a study of shared clonotypes between healthy human individuals. The assay was immunoSEQ multiplex PCR, and TCRdb's table has in-frame clones only and misses some. The table shows about 470,000 clones, with around 79% occurring only once. The source is a woman between 40 and 50 years old in good health. Some clones in this sample may be carry-over from other donors' samples. Specimen: PBMCs.

DNA for the CDR3: TGTGCCAGCAGTTCAATAGCGGGAGGGAGGGATGAGCAGTTCTTC. This translates into CASSSIAGGRDEQFF. V gene TRBV6-6 combines with J gene TRBJ2-1; 11 nucleotides match TRBD2. Germline V gives CDR1 MNHNY, CDR2 SVGAGI (reference sequence). This CDR3 spans 15 amino acids. Losses at the gene ends were 4 bases for V and 8 bases for J; bases not matched to a gene: 7.